These 10 T cell receptor beta chains were all obtained from the same sample, sequenced in a study of control samples from healthy donors and cancer patients. Method: immunoSEQ multiplex PCR; TCRdb's copy keeps in-frame clones and lacks some. The sample lists 130,000 or so clones; roughly 89% were seen once. The specimen was blood. These receptors came from a man between 18 and 35 years old in good health.

The V call is TRBV3-1 (or the pseudogene TRBV3-2), the J call TRBJ2-1; D gene uncertain. V lost 4 bases to trimming and J lost 8 bases, with 15 bases between them. The germline gives CDR1 LGHDT, CDR2 YNNKEL (reference sequence). The CDR3 is made up of 14 amino acids. Here the CDR3 reads CASSPYPRKDEQFF. The DNA of the CDR3 is TGTGCCAGCAGCCCCTATCCTAGAAAGGATGAGCAGTTCTTC.

The chain is built from TRBV6-5 and TRBJ1-4; no firm D call. The CDR3 is made up of 15 amino acids. Trimming left V 0 bases short and J 8 bases short, with 13 bases between. Germline-derived CDR1 and CDR2 are MNHEY and SVGAGI. The CDR3 spells CASSYSSGTGEKLFF. The CDR3 bases are TGTGCCAGCAGTTACTCGAGCGGCACTGGAGAAAAACTGTTTTTT.

This sequence joins TRBV2 and TRBJ2-7; TRBD1 is a possible D gene (6 bases). The germline CDR1 and CDR2 sequences are SNHLY and FYNNEI. The V end was cut by 10 bases, the J end by 5 bases, with 21 bases between. The CDR3 has 14 amino acids. The CDR3 DNA reads as TGTGCCACTACAACCAGGGGTGAGGGGAACGAGCAGTACTTC. It yields the protein CATTTRGEGNEQYF.

The CDR3 loop is CASSLGGDRGSPLHF. In DNA, the CDR3 is TGTGCCAGCAGCTTAGGAGGTGACAGGGGCTCACCCCTCCACTTT. This sequence joins TRBV11-2 and TRBJ1-6, with 8 positions matching TRBD1. V lost 1 base, J lost 10 bases, and 6 bases stayed unmatched. CDR3 length: 15 residues. Germline V gene lookup returns CDR1 SGHAT and CDR2 FQNNGV.

The V gene is TRBV24-1, the J gene TRBJ1-2, with 8 nucleotides matching TRBD1. The CDR3 contains 15 residues. V shed 3 bases, J shed 3 bases, and the junction held 5 bases outside the gene matches. CDR1 and CDR2 (germline): KGHDR, SFDVKD. CDR3 coding DNA: TGTGCCACCAGTGATCCGACAGGGGACGACTATGGCTACACCTTC. Translation: CATSDPTGDDYGYTF.

The chain recombines TRBV19 with TRBJ1-1; no definite D call. The CDR3 has 14 residues. Germline V gene data show CDR1 as LNHDA and CDR2 as SQIVND (reference sequence). The V end lost 5 bases, the J end lost 1 base, and 11 bases lay between the germline ends. As DNA, the CDR3 is TGTGCCAGTAGTCCAGGACGGAAGAACACTGAAGCTTTCTTT. Residues: CASSPGRKNTEAFF. Supplemented by reference TRBV19 and TRBJ1-1, the full variable domain reads DGGITQSPKYLFRKEGQNVTLSCEQNLNHDAMYWYRQDPGQGLRLIYYSQIVNDFQKGDIAEGYSVSREKKESFPLTVTSAQKNPTAFYLCASSPGRKNTEAFFGQGTRLTVV.

This chain joins TRBV7-9 and TRBJ2-7; weak D call: TRBD2 (5 bases). The CDR3 loop spans 12 amino acids. Germline CDR1 reads SEHNR; CDR2 reads FQNEAQ (reference sequence). With 5 bases removed from V and 6 bases from J, the gap between germline ends came to 11 bases. The CDR3 sequence: CASSRFGIEQYF. The CDR3 DNA reads as TGTGCCAGCAGCCGATTCGGGATCGAGCAGTACTTC.

The CDR3 is CASSPGQGEVEQYF. The CDR3 DNA reads as TGCGCCAGCAGCCCCGGACAGGGGGAGGTCGAGCAGTACTTC. The V and J genes are TRBV5-1 and TRBJ2-7, with 10 bases lining up with TRBD1. In germline, CDR1 is SGHRS, CDR2 YFSETQ. This CDR3 comprises 14 residues. V dropped 4 bases and J dropped 6; count of bases not matched to a gene: 7.

The chain has TRBV4-1 and TRBJ2-5; no reliable D call. Germline lookup yields CDR1 MGHRA and CDR2 YSYEKL. V lost 0 bases and J lost 1, with 9 bases in between. The CDR3 has 15 residues. CDR3 sequence reads: CASSQEHLIQETQYF. The CDR3 DNA is TGCGCCAGCAGCCAAGAACACTTAATCCAAGAGACCCAGTACTTC.

V and J are TRBV19 and TRBJ1-2; D unresolved. This CDR3 has 12 amino acids. Germline V lookup: CDR1 LNHDA, CDR2 SQIVND (reference sequence). Deletions cut 7 bases from V and 4 bases from J, with 10 bases between. The CDR3 reads CASNTGSYGYTF. CDR3 nucleotide sequence: TGTGCCAGTAATACCGGGTCCTATGGCTACACCTTC.